This T cell receptor beta chain was captured in a study of shared clonotypes between healthy human individuals. Turning to the study itself: Donors, aged 18 to 49, were two women and three men. Study-wide points: Sharing across four donors was seen in 4% to 6.5% of naive CD4 clonotypes. Generation probability values for non-shared clonotypes were lower than those for clonotypes shared by all four donors.

Concerning this clone itself: Its specificity is not known.

The germline V and J ends were trimmed by 3 bases and 4 bases, with 13 bases remaining between them. This CDR3 spans 14 amino acids. The germline V gene has CDR1 SGDLS and CDR2 YYNGEE. CD45RO-negative, CCR7-positively selected cells formed the naive CD8 fraction, excluding terminally differentiated effector memory CD45RA+ cells. Splitting of each subset's genomic DNA was done evenly across several immunoSEQ plates. Sequencing was performed with immunoSEQ multiplex PCR; in TCRdb, only in-frame clones are kept and a portion is missing. The repertoire holds nearly 2 million clones, 85% to 95% seen once, with around 1.2% in the top ten.

The sequencing sample was made of naive CD8+ T cells sorted from blood. The chain joins TRBV9 to TRBJ1-2; D unclear. The receptor was derived from a man between 18 and 35 years old in good health. CDR3 in amino acids: CASSAASAGYGYTF. CDR3 sequence (DNA): TGTGCCAGCAGCGCAGCGTCAGCGGGCTATGGCTACACCTTC.